The rows below give T cell receptor beta chains drawn from one sample of a study of identical twins. TCRdb re-called the 5' RACE reads with MiXCR, one entry per CDR3 protein. The table lists approximately 590,000 distinct CDR3 sequences, 9.5% to 10% of them singletons. This sample was also put to use in a study of yellow fever vaccine responses in identical twins.

The material sequenced was PBMCs. The receptors come from a woman in her late teens or twenties in good health. CDR3s include the opening cysteine and the closing phenylalanine or tryptophan. Fields, in order: J gene, clone size, V gene, D gene, CDR3 protein, CDR3 DNA. The D gene is left open where the match is weak. Clone sizes are given selectively: once, few, many, or a class where the clone is expanded.

j_gene: TRBJ2-7; abundance: many; v_gene: TRBV7-9; d_gene: .; CDR3aa: CASSLVTGLSYEQYF; CDR3nt: TGTGCCAGCAGCTTAGTCACAGGGCTCTCCTACGAGCAGTACTTC
j_gene: TRBJ2-2; abundance: .; v_gene: TRBV5-6; d_gene: TRBD2; CDR3aa: CASSFELAGVIGELFF; CDR3nt: TGTGCCAGCAGCTTCGAACTAGCGGGAGTTATCGGGGAGCTGTTTTTT
j_gene: TRBJ2-1; abundance: many; v_gene: TRBV20-1; d_gene: .; CDR3aa: CSARGGTVNNEQFF; CDR3nt: TGCAGTGCTAGAGGCGGGACAGTAAACAATGAGCAGTTCTTC
j_gene: TRBJ2-5; abundance: .; v_gene: TRBV5-1; d_gene: .; CDR3aa: CASSPGAGQETQYF; CDR3nt: TGCGCCAGCAGCCCGGGGGCGGGTCAAGAGACCCAGTACTTC
j_gene: TRBJ1-2; abundance: few; v_gene: TRBV27; d_gene: TRBD1; CDR3aa: CASNKQGALNGYTF; CDR3nt: TGTGCCAGCAACAAACAGGGGGCGCTTAATGGCTACACCTTC
j_gene: TRBJ2-2; abundance: .; v_gene: TRBV6-2/TRBV6-3; d_gene: .; CDR3aa: CASSYTEIVLAATGELFF; CDR3nt: TGTGCCAGCAGTTACACAGAAATTGTACTAGCCGCCACCGGGGAGCTGTTTTTT
j_gene: TRBJ2-3; abundance: many; v_gene: TRBV10-3; d_gene: TRBD1; CDR3aa: CAISEQGGTDTQYF; CDR3nt: TGTGCCATCAGTGAACAGGGGGGCACAGATACGCAGTATTTT
j_gene: TRBJ2-3; abundance: once; v_gene: TRBV7-2; d_gene: .; CDR3aa: CVSSATGRSTDTQYF; CDR3nt: TGTGTCAGCAGCGCGACCGGGCGTAGCACAGATACGCAGTATTTT
j_gene: TRBJ2-7; abundance: many; v_gene: TRBV12-3/TRBV12-4; d_gene: .; CDR3aa: CASSLQLKRYEQYF; CDR3nt: TGTGCCAGCAGTTTACAGCTGAAACGCTACGAGCAGTACTTC
j_gene: TRBJ2-2; abundance: many; v_gene: TRBV29-1; d_gene: .; CDR3aa: CSVESEDTGELFF; CDR3nt: TGCAGCGTTGAATCCGAGGACACCGGGGAGCTGTTTTTT
j_gene: TRBJ2-5; abundance: few; v_gene: TRBV5-1; d_gene: TRBD1; CDR3aa: CASSDRDLETQYF; CDR3nt: TGCGCCAGCAGCGACAGGGACCTAGAGACCCAGTACTTC
j_gene: TRBJ2-2; abundance: .; v_gene: TRBV4-3; d_gene: TRBD2; CDR3aa: CASSHGTSVYTGELFF; CDR3nt: TGCGCCAGCAGCCACGGGACTAGCGTTTACACCGGGGAGCTGTTTTTT
j_gene: TRBJ2-5; abundance: .; v_gene: TRBV7-8; d_gene: .; CDR3aa: CASSHPATGRETQYF; CDR3nt: TGTGCCAGCAGCCATCCAGCAACAGGGCGCGAGACCCAGTACTTC
j_gene: TRBJ2-7; abundance: few; v_gene: TRBV5-1; d_gene: TRBD2; CDR3aa: CASSYFLWRGFSYEQYF; CDR3nt: TGCGCCAGCAGCTATTTTCTTTGGCGGGGGTTCTCCTACGAGCAGTACTTC
j_gene: TRBJ2-6; abundance: .; v_gene: TRBV11-1; d_gene: TRBD2; CDR3aa: CASSGGGINPSGANVLTF; CDR3nt: TGTGCCAGCAGCGGGGGGGGGATAAACCCCTCTGGGGCCAACGTCCTGACTTTC
j_gene: TRBJ2-1; abundance: few; v_gene: TRBV12-3/TRBV12-4; d_gene: .; CDR3aa: CASSGDRIYNEQFF; CDR3nt: TGTGCCAGCAGTGGCGACAGGATCTACAATGAGCAGTTCTTC
j_gene: TRBJ2-7; abundance: .; v_gene: TRBV18; d_gene: .; CDR3aa: CASAYRASSYEQYF; CDR3nt: TGTGCCAGCGCCTACAGGGCTAGCTCCTACGAGCAGTACTTC
j_gene: TRBJ2-2; abundance: .; v_gene: TRBV5-4; d_gene: .; CDR3aa: CASSLAGQGRGRSTGELFF; CDR3nt: TGTGCCAGCAGCTTGGCGGGTCAGGGGCGAGGTCGGAGCACCGGGGAGCTGTTTTTT
j_gene: TRBJ2-7; abundance: .; v_gene: TRBV6-2/TRBV6-3; d_gene: .; CDR3aa: CASSSSLPYEQYF; CDR3nt: TGTGCCAGCAGTTCGAGTCTACCCTACGAGCAGTACTTC
j_gene: TRBJ2-7; abundance: .; v_gene: TRBV11-2; d_gene: .; CDR3aa: CASSLDPSGEQYF; CDR3nt: TGTGCCAGCAGCTTAGATCCATCCGGCGAGCAGTACTTC
j_gene: TRBJ2-1; abundance: .; v_gene: TRBV11-2; d_gene: .; CDR3aa: CASSPTVVGSDEQFF; CDR3nt: TGTGCCAGCAGCCCTACTGTGGTTGGGAGCGATGAGCAGTTCTTC
j_gene: TRBJ2-7; abundance: many; v_gene: TRBV6-5; d_gene: .; CDR3aa: CASSYSRVAYEQYF; CDR3nt: TGTGCCAGCAGTTACTCAAGGGTAGCCTACGAGCAGTACTTC
j_gene: TRBJ2-1; abundance: few; v_gene: TRBV7-2; d_gene: .; CDR3aa: CASSLMVASNEQFF; CDR3nt: TGTGCCAGCAGCTTAATGGTAGCCTCCAATGAGCAGTTCTTC
j_gene: TRBJ1-2; abundance: many; v_gene: TRBV5-6; d_gene: .; CDR3aa: CASSLTDVGYTF; CDR3nt: TGTGCCAGCAGCTTGACGGACGTAGGCTACACCTTC
j_gene: TRBJ2-1; abundance: .; v_gene: TRBV7-8; d_gene: .; CDR3aa: CASSLMEVNNEQFF; CDR3nt: TGTGCCAGCAGCTTAATGGAGGTTAACAATGAGCAGTTCTTC
j_gene: TRBJ2-1; abundance: many; v_gene: TRBV7-2; d_gene: TRBD2; CDR3aa: CASSSLAGKDNEQFF; CDR3nt: TGTGCCAGCAGCTCACTAGCGGGGAAAGACAATGAGCAGTTCTTC
j_gene: TRBJ1-1; abundance: .; v_gene: TRBV2; d_gene: .; CDR3aa: CASSILDRLNTEAFF; CDR3nt: .
j_gene: TRBJ2-1; abundance: many; v_gene: TRBV10-3; d_gene: .; CDR3aa: CAISRTRTDEQFF; CDR3nt: TGTGCCATCAGTCGCACTAGGACCGATGAGCAGTTCTTC
j_gene: TRBJ1-5; abundance: .; v_gene: TRBV6-1; d_gene: .; CDR3aa: CASSPLSGSYSNQPQHF; CDR3nt: TGTGCCAGCAGTCCCCTTTCAGGGTCCTATAGCAATCAGCCCCAGCATTTT